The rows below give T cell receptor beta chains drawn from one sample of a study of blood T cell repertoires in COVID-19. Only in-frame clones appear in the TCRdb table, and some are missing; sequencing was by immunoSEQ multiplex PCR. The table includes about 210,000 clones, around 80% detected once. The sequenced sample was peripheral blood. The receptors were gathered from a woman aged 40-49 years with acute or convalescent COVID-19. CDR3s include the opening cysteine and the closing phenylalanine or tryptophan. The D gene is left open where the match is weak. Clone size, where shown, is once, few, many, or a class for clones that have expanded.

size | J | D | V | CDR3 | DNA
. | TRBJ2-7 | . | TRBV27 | CASSLEGGDYEQYF | TGTGCCAGCAGTTTAGAAGGGGGTGATTACGAGCAGTACTTC
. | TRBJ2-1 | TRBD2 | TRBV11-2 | CASESSSGSYNEQFF | TGTGCCAGCGAATCGAGTAGCGGGTCGTACAATGAGCAGTTCTTC
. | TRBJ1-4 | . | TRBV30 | CAWRSTGNEKLFF | TGTGCCTGGAGGTCAACAGGCAATGAAAAACTGTTTTTT
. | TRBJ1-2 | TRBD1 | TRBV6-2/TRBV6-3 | CASNPDRAIYGYTF | TGTGCCAGCAACCCAGACAGGGCTATCTATGGCTACACCTTC
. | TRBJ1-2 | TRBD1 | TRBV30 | CAWTQTGPDGYTF | TGTGCCTGGACGCAGACAGGGCCCGATGGCTACACCTTC
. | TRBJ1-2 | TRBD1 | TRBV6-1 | CASSEMLDRGTYGYTF | TGTGCCAGCAGTGAAATGTTGGACAGGGGAACCTATGGCTACACCTTC
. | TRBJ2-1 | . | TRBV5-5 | CASSLFGSSYNEQFF | TGTGCCAGCAGCTTGTTTGGTAGCTCCTACAATGAGCAGTTCTTC
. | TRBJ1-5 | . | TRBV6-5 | CASSYSWQGGQPQHF | TGTGCCAGCAGTTACTCGTGGCAGGGTGGGCAGCCCCAGCATTTT
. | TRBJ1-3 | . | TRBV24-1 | CATTSGGNTIYF | TGTGCCACCACCAGCGGGGGAAACACCATATATTTT
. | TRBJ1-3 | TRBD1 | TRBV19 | CASSRRTGTSGNTIYF | TGTGCCAGTAGTCGAAGGACAGGTACCTCTGGAAACACCATATATTTT
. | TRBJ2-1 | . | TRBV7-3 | CASSLNHAGSNNEQFF | TGTGCCAGCAGCTTAAATCACGCGGGGTCAAACAATGAGCAGTTCTTC
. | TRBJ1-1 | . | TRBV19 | CASSATGNTEAFF | TGTGCCAGTAGTGCAACAGGGAACACTGAAGCTTTCTTT
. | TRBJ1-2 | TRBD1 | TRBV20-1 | CSARDRQGGFF | TGCAGTGCTAGAGACCGACAGGGGGGGTTCTTC
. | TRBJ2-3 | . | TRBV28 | CASSSSGVTDTQYF | TGTGCCAGCAGTAGCTCCGGGGTCACAGATACGCAGTATTTT
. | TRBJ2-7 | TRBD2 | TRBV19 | CASSLERGGLAEQYF | TGTGCCAGTAGTCTCGAGCGGGGGGGCCTAGCCGAGCAGTACTTC
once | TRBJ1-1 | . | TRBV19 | CATRNRGSIEAFF | TGTGCCACCAGAAATAGGGGCTCAATTGAAGCTTTCTTT
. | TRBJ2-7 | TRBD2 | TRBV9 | CASSPGTSGYEQYF | TGTGCCAGCAGCCCCGGGACTAGCGGTTACGAGCAGTACTTC
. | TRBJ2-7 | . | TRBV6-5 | CASSSNLAGEQYF | TGTGCCAGCAGTTCCAATCTAGCAGGCGAGCAGTACTTC
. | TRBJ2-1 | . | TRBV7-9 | CASSPQAVISYNEQFF | TGTGCCAGCAGCCCCCAAGCGGTGATCTCCTACAATGAGCAGTTCTTC